These T cell receptor beta chains were read from a single sample in a study of blood T cell repertoires in COVID-19. The protocol was immunoSEQ multiplex PCR, while the TCRdb copy is restricted to in-frame clones and leaves out a portion. In the table there are 90,000 to 120,000 clones, about four fifths of which are singletons. Sequenced input: peripheral blood. The receptor set was obtained from a man aged 65-85 years with acute or convalescent COVID-19. The CDR3 runs from the conserved cysteine through the conserved F or W.

TRBV6-5 CASSSPSGVTTYEQYF
TRBV18 CASSPGDYEGYTF
TRBV6-6 CASSYPSGGATGELFF
TRBV9 CASSVGVAGGDEKLFF
TRBV18 CASSPLPGQGSYEQYF
TRBV2 CASRGGGYGYTF
TRBV3-1/TRBV3-2 CASSQTSGGAGEQFF
TRBV9 CASSVTDNQETQYF
TRBV5-8 CANTGTVGPQSIQYF
TRBV9 CASSVEGQGASGNTIYF
TRBV2 CASSVGYSNQPQHF
TRBV7-9 CASNPTGGTEAFF
TRBV4-1 CASSQEGRAGDEQFF
TRBV19 CASSPLGLAGGGEQYF
TRBV9 CASSVGPSDTGELFF
TRBV9 CASSVGDSTGELFF
TRBV5-5 CASSSLRGGAGGELFF
TRBV6-5 CASRANRAAGYTF
TRBV5-1 CASSTGTPQNEQFF
TRBV29-1 CSVAGQGADTQYF
TRBV7-8 CASSPFAGLNTGELFF
TRBV3-1/TRBV3-2 CASSQGAGGRNTEAFF
TRBV20-1 CSASALAWGTQYF
TRBV10-3 CAISEGTGGDMTEAFF
TRBV5-1 CASSPSGTTSYEQYF
TRBV6-6 CASGTGFFSGYTF
TRBV18 CASSPPAGGPTDTQYF
TRBV9 CASSVAPVLAGLEADTQYF
TRBV19 CASSTGGSQETQYF
TRBV14 CASSQGSRGRVGYTF
TRBV12-3/TRBV12-4 CASRTGDVAEAFF
TRBV7-9 CASSLGGAGTDTQYF
TRBV5-1 CASSGGDTYNEQFF
TRBV19 CASSGARRVRDTQYF
TRBV6-6 CASTPRVPGEPQHF
TRBV5-1 CASSESRLQGGGSPLHF
TRBV5-1 CASSTGTGLVAFF
TRBV5-1 CASSGGTGVIGTGELFF
TRBV5-4 CASRHADGRARGNEQFF
TRBV4-3 CASSHGDRGHGYTF
TRBV18 CASSPPVLVYGYTF
TRBV18 CASSPEVEQYF
TRBV27 CASTYSGGAGTDTQYF
TRBV3-1/TRBV3-2 CASSVHRGRITEAFF
TRBV7-3 CASSPDEGAGKQYF
TRBV3-1/TRBV3-2 CASSRRDRGEKLFF
TRBV12-3/TRBV12-4 CASSGQPNTEAFF
TRBV5-1 CASSLGWDMNTEAFF
TRBV25-1 CASSSMNTEAFF
TRBV6-2/TRBV6-3 CASSWGQPYQPQHF
TRBV9 CASSVGVRELTGNTIYF
TRBV11-3 CASSFGGGSEDTQYF
TRBV3-1/TRBV3-2 CASSQAGRTGPGTEAFF
TRBV6-2/TRBV6-3 CASSYASASGSDTQYF
TRBV6-2/TRBV6-3 CASSYGTSGADTQYF
TRBV7-8 CASSLVGTKNTGELFF
TRBV5-1 CASSPEGGNYGYTF
TRBV19 CASTPIGGFVEKLFF
TRBV5-1 CASSWGTVYGYTF